This TCR beta chain was identified in a study of blood T cell repertoires in COVID-19. From germline, CDR1 is SGDLS and CDR2 YYNGEE. The CDR3 has 13 amino acids. Trimming removed 4 bases from V and 4 bases from J, with 9 bases in between. Profiled with immunoSEQ multiplex PCR; TCRdb holds only in-frame clones, not every one. The sample lists fewer than 140,000 clones, 60% to 80% occurring once. Sequenced: peripheral blood. The chain recombines TRBV9 with TRBJ1-5, with unresolved D. The receptor comes from a human donor with acute or convalescent COVID-19. The donor label of this sample is uncertain. The CDR3 DNA sequence: TGTGCCAGCAGCACGGACTGGAATCAGCCCCAGCATTTT. Its translation: CASSTDWNQPQHF. The variable domain in full, completed from reference TRBV9 and TRBJ1-5, reads DSGVTQTPKHLITATGQRVTLRCSPRSGDLSVYWYQQSLDQGLQFLIQYYNGEERAKGNILERFSAQQFPDLHSELNLSSLELGDSALYFCASSTDWNQPQHFGDGTRLSIL.